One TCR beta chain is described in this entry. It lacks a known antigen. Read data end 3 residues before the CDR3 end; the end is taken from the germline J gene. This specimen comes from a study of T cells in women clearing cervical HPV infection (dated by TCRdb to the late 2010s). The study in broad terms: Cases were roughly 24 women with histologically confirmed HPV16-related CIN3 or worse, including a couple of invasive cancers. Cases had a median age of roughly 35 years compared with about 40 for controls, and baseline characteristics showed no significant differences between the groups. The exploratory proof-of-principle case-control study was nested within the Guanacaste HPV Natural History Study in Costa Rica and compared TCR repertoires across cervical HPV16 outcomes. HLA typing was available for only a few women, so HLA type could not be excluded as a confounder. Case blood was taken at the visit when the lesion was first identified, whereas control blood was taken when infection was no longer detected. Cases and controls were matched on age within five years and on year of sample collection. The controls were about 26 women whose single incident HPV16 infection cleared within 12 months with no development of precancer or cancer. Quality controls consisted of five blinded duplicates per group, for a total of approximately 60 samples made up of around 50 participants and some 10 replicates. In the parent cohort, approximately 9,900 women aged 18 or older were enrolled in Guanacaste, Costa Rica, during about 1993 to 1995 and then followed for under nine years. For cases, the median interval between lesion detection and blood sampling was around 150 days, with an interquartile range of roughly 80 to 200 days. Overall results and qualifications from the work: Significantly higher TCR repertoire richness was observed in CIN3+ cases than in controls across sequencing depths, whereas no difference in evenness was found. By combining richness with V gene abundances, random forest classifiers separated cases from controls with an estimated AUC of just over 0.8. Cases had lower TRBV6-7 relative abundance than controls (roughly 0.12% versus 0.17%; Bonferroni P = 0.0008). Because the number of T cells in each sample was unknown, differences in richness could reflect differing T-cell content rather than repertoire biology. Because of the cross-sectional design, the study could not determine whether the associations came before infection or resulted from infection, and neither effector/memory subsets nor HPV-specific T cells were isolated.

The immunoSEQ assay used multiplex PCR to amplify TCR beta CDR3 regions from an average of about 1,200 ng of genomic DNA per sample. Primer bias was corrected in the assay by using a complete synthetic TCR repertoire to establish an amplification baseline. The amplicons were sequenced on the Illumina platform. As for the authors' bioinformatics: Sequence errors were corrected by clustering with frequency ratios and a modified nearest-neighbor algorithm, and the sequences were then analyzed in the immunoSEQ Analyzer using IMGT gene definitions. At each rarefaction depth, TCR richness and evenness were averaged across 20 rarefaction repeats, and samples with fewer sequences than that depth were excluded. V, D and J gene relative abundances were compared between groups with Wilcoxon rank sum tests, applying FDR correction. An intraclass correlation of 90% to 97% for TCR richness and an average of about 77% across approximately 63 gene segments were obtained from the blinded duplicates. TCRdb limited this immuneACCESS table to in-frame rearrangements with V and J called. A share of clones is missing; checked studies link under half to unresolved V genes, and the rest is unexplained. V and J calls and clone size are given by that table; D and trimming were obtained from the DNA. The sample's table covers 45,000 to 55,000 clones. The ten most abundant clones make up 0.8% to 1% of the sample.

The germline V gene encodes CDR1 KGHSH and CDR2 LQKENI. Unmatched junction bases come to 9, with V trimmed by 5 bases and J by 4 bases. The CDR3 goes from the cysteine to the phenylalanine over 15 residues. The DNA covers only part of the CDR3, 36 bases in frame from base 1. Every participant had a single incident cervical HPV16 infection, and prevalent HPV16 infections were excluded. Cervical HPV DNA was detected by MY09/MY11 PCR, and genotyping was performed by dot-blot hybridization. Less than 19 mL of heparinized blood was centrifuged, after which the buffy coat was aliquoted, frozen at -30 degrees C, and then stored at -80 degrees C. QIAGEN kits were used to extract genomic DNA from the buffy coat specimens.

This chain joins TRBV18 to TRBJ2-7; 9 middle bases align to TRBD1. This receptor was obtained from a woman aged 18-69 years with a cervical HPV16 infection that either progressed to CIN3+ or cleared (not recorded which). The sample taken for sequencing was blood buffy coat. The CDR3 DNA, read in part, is TGTGCCAGCTCATTCCCCGGGACAGGGAATTACGAG. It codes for CASSFPGTGNYE. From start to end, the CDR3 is CASSFPGTGNYEQYF.